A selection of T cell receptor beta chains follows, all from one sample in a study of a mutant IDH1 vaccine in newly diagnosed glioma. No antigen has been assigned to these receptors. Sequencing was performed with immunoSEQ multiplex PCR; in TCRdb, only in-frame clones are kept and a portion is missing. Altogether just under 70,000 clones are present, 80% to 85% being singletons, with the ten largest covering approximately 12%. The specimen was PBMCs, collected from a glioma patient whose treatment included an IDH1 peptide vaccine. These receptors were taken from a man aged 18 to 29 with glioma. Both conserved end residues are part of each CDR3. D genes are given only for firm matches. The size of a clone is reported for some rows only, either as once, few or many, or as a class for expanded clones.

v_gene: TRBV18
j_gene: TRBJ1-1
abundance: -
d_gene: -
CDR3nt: TGTGCCAGCTCATTCGAGAACACTGAAGCTTTCTTT
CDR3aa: CASSFENTEAFF

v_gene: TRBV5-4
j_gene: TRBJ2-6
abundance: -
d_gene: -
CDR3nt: TGTGCCAGCAGCTTGGCAGACAGGTACTCTGGGGCCAACGTCCTGACTTTC
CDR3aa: CASSLADRYSGANVLTF

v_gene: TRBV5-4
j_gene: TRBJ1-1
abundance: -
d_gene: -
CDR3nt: TGTGCCAGCAGCTTGCCGGTTGACACTGAAGCTTTCTTT
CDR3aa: CASSLPVDTEAFF

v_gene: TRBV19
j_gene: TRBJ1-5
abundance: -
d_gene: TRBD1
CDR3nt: TGTGCCAGTAGTATTGGGGACAGGCTCAATCAGCCCCAGCATTTT
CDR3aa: CASSIGDRLNQPQHF

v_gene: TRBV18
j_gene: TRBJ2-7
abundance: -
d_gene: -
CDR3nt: TGTGCCAGCTCACCACCTAATGGGAGGGGGTCCTACGAGCAGTACTTC
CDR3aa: CASSPPNGRGSYEQYF

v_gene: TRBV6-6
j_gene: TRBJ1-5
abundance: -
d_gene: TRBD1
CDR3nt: TGTGCCAGCAGTCAGACAGGGGGCGCGGGTCAGCCCCAGCATTTT
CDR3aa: CASSQTGGAGQPQHF

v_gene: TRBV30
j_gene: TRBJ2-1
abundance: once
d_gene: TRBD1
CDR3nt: TGTGCCTGGAGTGACCGGGACAGGGTGGGCAATGAGCAGTTCTTC
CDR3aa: CAWSDRDRVGNEQFF

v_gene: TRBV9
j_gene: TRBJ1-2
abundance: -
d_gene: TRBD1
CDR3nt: TGTGCCAGCAGCGCCAGCCCGGGACAGGGGTACTATGGCTACACCTTC
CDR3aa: CASSASPGQGYYGYTF

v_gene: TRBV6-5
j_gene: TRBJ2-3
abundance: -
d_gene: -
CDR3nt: TGTGCCAGCAGTTACCGAGGCTCAGATACGCAGTATTTT
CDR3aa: CASSYRGSDTQYF

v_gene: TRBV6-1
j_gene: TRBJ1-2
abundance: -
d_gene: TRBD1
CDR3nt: TGTGCCAGCAGTGAATCACCTACCGGGACAGGGGGAGGCTACACCTTC
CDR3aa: CASSESPTGTGGGYTF

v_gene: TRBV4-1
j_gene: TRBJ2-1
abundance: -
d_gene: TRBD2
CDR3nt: TGCGCCAGCAGCCCACTACCCTTCGGGGGAGGGTACAATGAGCAGTTCTTC
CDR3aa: CASSPLPFGGGYNEQFF

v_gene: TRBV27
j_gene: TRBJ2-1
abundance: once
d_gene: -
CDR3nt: TGTGCCAGCAGTTGGGACTGGAAACGCAATGAGCAGTTCTTC
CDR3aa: CASSWDWKRNEQFF

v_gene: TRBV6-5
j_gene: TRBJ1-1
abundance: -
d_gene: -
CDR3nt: TGTGCCAGCAGTGCACACCGGGAATACACTGAAGCTTTCTTT
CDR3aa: CASSAHREYTEAFF

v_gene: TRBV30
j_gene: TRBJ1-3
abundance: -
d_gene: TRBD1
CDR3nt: TGTGCCTGGAGTGTCGAAGGGACAGCCCCTGGAAACACCATATATTTT
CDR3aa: CAWSVEGTAPGNTIYF

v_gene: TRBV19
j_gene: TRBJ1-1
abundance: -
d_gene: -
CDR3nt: TGTGCCAGTAGCAGTACAGGGTCTAGTGAAGCTTTCTTT
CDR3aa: CASSSTGSSEAFF

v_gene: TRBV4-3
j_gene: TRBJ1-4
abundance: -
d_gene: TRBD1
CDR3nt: TGCGCCAGCAGCCAAGATGGTACAGGGGGTAATGAAAAACTGTTTTTT
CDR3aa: CASSQDGTGGNEKLFF

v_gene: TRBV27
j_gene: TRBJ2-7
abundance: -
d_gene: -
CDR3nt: TGTGCCAGCAGCCCGGGCCGCTTTTCCTACGAGCAGTACTTC
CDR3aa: CASSPGRFSYEQYF

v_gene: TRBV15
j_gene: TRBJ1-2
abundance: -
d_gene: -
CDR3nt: TGTGCCACCAGCAGAGATAGGGGCCCCCCGCCATACACCTTC
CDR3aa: CATSRDRGPPPYTF

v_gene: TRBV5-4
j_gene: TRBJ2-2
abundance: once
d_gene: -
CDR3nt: TGTGCCAGCAGACCGAACACCGGGGAGCTGTTTTTT
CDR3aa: CASRPNTGELFF

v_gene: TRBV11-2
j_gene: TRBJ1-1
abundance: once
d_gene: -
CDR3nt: TGTGCCAGCAGCTCAATCGGACGCGCTGAAGCTTTCTTT
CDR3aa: CASSSIGRAEAFF

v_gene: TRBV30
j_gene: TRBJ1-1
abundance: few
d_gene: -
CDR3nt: TGTGCCTGGAGTGCCCAGAGGGACACTGAAGCTTTCTTT
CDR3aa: CAWSAQRDTEAFF

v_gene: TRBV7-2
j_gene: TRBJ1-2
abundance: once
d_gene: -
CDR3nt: TGTGCCAGCAGCTTAGCCAGGAGGGGTTATGGCTACACCTTC
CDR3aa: CASSLARRGYGYTF

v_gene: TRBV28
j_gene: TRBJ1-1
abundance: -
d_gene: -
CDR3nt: TGTGCCAGCACTGGGAACACTGAAGCTTTCTTT
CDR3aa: CASTGNTEAFF

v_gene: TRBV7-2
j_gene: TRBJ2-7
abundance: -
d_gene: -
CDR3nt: TGTGCCAGCATGGGGGGTAACTCCTACGAGCAGTACTTC
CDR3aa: CASMGGNSYEQYF

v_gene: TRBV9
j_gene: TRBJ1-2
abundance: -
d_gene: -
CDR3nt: TGTGCCAGCAGCGTAGTGGAGGTCGGGCCGGGGGACTACACCTTC
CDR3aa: CASSVVEVGPGDYTF

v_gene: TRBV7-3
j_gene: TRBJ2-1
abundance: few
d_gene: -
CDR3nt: TGTGCCAGCAGCTTAATGAGCGGCAATGAGCAGTTCTTC
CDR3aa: CASSLMSGNEQFF

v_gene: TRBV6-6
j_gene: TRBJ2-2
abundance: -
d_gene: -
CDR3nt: TGTGCCAGCAGCTGGGACGGCACCGGGGAGCTGTTTTTT
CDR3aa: CASSWDGTGELFF

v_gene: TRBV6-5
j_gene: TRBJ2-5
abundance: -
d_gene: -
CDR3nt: TGTGCCAGCATCATGGGGGAGACCCAGTACTTC
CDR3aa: CASIMGETQYF

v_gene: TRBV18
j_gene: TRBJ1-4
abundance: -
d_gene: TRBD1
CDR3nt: TGTGCCAGCTCACCTAATTTGTGGGACAGGCTTAATGAAAAACTGTTTTTT
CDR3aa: CASSPNLWDRLNEKLFF

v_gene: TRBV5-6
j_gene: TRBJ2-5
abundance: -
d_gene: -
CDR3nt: TGTGCCAGCAGCGCCTTCTTTCAAGAGACCCAGTACTTC
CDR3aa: CASSAFFQETQYF

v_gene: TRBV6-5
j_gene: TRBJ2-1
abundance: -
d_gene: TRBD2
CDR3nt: TGTGCCAGCAGTTCCTGGACTAGCGGAGCCTACAATGAGCAGTTCTTC
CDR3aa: CASSSWTSGAYNEQFF

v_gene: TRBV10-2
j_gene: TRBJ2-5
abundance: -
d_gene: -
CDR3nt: TGCGCCAGCAGGCGTGGGGGAGAAGAGACCCAGTACTTC
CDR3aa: CASRRGGEETQYF

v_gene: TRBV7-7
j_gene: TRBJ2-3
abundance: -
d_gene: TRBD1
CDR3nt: TGTGCTAGCAGTTCGGGACAGGGCACAGATACGCAGTATTTT
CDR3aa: CASSSGQGTDTQYF

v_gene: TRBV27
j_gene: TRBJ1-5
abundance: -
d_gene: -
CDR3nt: TGTGCCAGCAGTTTCGTTAGCAATCAGCCCCAGCATTTT
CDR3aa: CASSFVSNQPQHF

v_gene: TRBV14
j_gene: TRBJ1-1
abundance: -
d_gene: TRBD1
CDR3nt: TGTGCCAGCAGCTATGGACAGGGGAACACTGAAGCTTTCTTT
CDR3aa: CASSYGQGNTEAFF

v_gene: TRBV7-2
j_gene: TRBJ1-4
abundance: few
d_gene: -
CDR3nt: TGTGCCAGCAGCTTTTTTGGGAAAAAACTGTTTTTT
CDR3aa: CASSFFGKKLFF

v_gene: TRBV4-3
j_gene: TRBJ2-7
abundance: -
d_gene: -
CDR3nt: TGCGCCAGCAGCCAAGGGAGGGCCAGGGAAAACTACGAGCAGTACTTC
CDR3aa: CASSQGRARENYEQYF

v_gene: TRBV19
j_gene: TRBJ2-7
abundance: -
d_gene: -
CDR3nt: TGTGCCAGTACTGCCGCGGCCTCCGGCGAAAGCTCCTACGAGCAGTACTTC
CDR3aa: CASTAAASGESSYEQYF

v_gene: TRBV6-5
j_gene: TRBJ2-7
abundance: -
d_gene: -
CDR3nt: TGTGCCAGCGGTAAATACAGCACCTACGAGCAGTACTTC
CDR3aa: CASGKYSTYEQYF

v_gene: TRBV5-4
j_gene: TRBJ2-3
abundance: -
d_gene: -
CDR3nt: TGTGCCAGCAGCTTGGAGGCGGTCACAGATACGCAGTATTTT
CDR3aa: CASSLEAVTDTQYF

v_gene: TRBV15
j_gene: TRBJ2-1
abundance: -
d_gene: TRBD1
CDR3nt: TGTGCCACCAGCAGGGACAGGGGGAGCTACAATGAGCAGTTCTTC
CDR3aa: CATSRDRGSYNEQFF

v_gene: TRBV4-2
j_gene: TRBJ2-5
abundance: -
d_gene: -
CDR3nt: TGTGCCAGCAGCCCGTCCGTGGGGGGCCGTCTACTTGTCCAAGAGACCCAGTACTTC
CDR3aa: CASSPSVGGRLLVQETQYF

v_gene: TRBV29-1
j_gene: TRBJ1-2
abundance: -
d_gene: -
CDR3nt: TGCAGCGTTTGGGGGAGGGATGGCTACACCTTC
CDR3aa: CSVWGRDGYTF

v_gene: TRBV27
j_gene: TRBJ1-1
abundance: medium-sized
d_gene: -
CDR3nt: TGTGCCAGCAGCCTCTTTGAGGGGGGGCCTGAAGCTTTCTTT
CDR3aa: CASSLFEGGPEAFF

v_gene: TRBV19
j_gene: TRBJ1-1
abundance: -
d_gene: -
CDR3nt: TGTGCCAGTAGTTGGGGAGGACAGTCGAACACTGAAGCTTTCTTT
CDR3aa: CASSWGGQSNTEAFF

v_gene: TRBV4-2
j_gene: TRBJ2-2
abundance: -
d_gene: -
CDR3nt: TGTGCCAGCAGCCCCCCGGGACACCTCGCGAACACCGGGGAGCTGTTTTTT
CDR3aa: CASSPPGHLANTGELFF

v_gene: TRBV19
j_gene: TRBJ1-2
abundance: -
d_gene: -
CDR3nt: TGTGCCAGTAGTATAGAGAAAGGAGGGGTCCTCGGCTATGGCTACACCTTC
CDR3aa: CASSIEKGGVLGYGYTF

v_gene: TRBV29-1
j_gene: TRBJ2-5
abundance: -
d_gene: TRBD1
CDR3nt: TGCAGCGCTACGACAGGGGATGAGACCCAGTACTTC
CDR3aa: CSATTGDETQYF

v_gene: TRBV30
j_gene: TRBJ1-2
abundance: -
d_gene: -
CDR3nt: TGTGCCTGGGAGATTCAGGGGTCTTATGGCTACACCTTC
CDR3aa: CAWEIQGSYGYTF

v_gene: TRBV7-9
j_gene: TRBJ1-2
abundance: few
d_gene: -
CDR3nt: TGTGCCAGCAGCGGTGGGGAGGGAGGCTATGGCTACACCTTC
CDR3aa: CASSGGEGGYGYTF